This TCR beta chain derives from a study of T cell responses to AZD1222 COVID-19 vaccine. The method was immunoSEQ multiplex PCR; TCRdb's version includes in-frame clones alone and lacks a portion of them. The sample has 140,000 to 150,000 clones; around nine tenths are singletons. Study observations and caveats: Scientists sampled the repertoires only once the peak T cell response had passed. The study found Spike-specific TCR breadth and depth rose after two AZD1222 doses. In a largely white British group with more females than males, clonal diversity was possibly underestimated.

Note on this clone: Its antigen is as yet unknown.

The CDR3 is made up of 11 amino acids. Trimming took off 5 bases at V and 4 bases at J, with 3 bases between the two ends. Germline V gene data show CDR1 as SNHLY and CDR2 as FYNNEI. The sample consisted of peripheral blood, taken 28 days after the second AZD1222 dose. The chain links TRBV2 to TRBJ2-1; D not certain. This receptor was taken from an adult who received the AZD1222 COVID-19 vaccine. CDR3: CASSKYNEQFF. CDR3 DNA: TGTGCCAGCAGTAAATACAATGAGCAGTTCTTC.